A selection of T cell receptor beta chains follows, all from one sample in a study of shared T cell receptors in the human thymus. Libraries were prepared by immunoSEQ multiplex PCR; TCRdb keeps only in-frame clonotypes and omits some of them. The data hold about 660,000 clones, with approximately 90% observed a single time. In addition, the sample was reused for a study of human thymus T cells.

Material for sequencing was thymocytes. These receptors all stem from a boy less than two years old with a congenital heart defect. CDR3s include the opening cysteine and the closing phenylalanine or tryptophan. The D gene is left open where the match is weak. Expanded clones are given a class, and other clones once, few, many or no size at all.

TRBV5-1,TRBJ1-2,TRBD1,NA,TGCGCCAGCAGCTTGGTCGACAGGGGAAGTTGGGACTTCTATGGCTACACCTTC,CASSLVDRGSWDFYGYTF
TRBV7-8,TRBJ1-2,TRBD1,NA,TGTGCCAGCAGCTTTGACGGGACAGGGGGCTTCTATGGCTACACCTTC,CASSFDGTGGFYGYTF
TRBV6-4,TRBJ2-5,TRBD2,NA,TGTGCCAGCACCCGGACTAGCGGGAGGGCCGGGGAGACCCAGTACTTC,CASTRTSGRAGETQYF
TRBV7-3,TRBJ2-3,TRBD2,NA,TGTGCCAGCAGCTCGACTAGCGGGGGGATCACAGATACGCAGTATTTT,CASSSTSGGITDTQYF
TRBV5-1,TRBJ2-1,TRBD1,few,TGCGCCAGCAGCTTAAAGAACGGACAGGGGTACTATGAACCCGGCGGCAATGAGCAGTTCTTC,CASSLKNGQGYYEPGGNEQFF
TRBV4-2,TRBJ2-7,NA,NA,TGTGCCAGCAGCCCGGCCAGGGGAGAGGAACACGAGCAGTACTTC,CASSPARGEEHEQYF
TRBV9,TRBJ2-7,TRBD2,NA,TGTGCCAGCAGCCCTAGCGGCGCCTACGAGCAGTACTTC,CASSPSGAYEQYF
TRBV7-9,TRBJ1-5,TRBD1,NA,TGTGCCAGCAGCTTATGGGACAGGGGGATCGGTCAGCCCCAGCATTTT,CASSLWDRGIGQPQHF
TRBV21-1,TRBJ2-7,NA,NA,TGTGCCAGCAGCCAAATTTGGGGGGGCCCTGGGGGCGAGCAGTACTTC,CASSQIWGGPGGEQYF
TRBV9,TRBJ2-2,NA,NA,TGTGCCAGCAGCGCTCGACTAGTCACCGGGGAGCTGTTTTTT,CASSARLVTGELFF
TRBV13,TRBJ2-1,TRBD2,NA,TGTGCCAGCACTAGGGTCGGGACTAGCGAATCCTACAATGAGCAGTTCTTC,CASTRVGTSESYNEQFF
TRBV18,TRBJ2-7,TRBD2,NA,TGTGCCAGCTCCCATACCGCGACTAGCGGGAGTCGATACGAGCAGTACTTC,CASSHTATSGSRYEQYF
TRBV25-1,TRBJ2-7,TRBD2,NA,TGTGCCAGCAGTCTTACCCCCGAGACTAGCGTTTCGGGCGAGCAGTACTTC,CASSLTPETSVSGEQYF
TRBV27,TRBJ2-1,TRBD2,NA,TGTGCCAGCAGCCTAGCGGGAGTAGGGTACAATGAGCAGTTCTTC,CASSLAGVGYNEQFF
TRBV19,TRBJ1-5,NA,NA,TGTGCCAGTAGTATAACTCCCAGGGGCGGCAATCAGCCCCAGCATTTT,CASSITPRGGNQPQHF